The source of this TCR beta chain is a study of T cells in Graves' hyperthyroidism and ophthalmopathy. In the study overall: Peripheral blood was obtained at initial diagnosis, preceding any treatment.

The authors obtained PBMCs from 10 ml of fresh peripheral blood. With 11 bases removed from V and 3 bases from J, the gap between germline ends came to 16 bases. The CDR3 length is 13 residues. Per the germline V gene, CDR1 is ENHRY and CDR2 is SYGVKD. The source material, RNA transcripts, was used to amplify TCR beta CDR3 regions. The TCR CDR3 first-round RT-PCR relied on the HTBI primer set. MiXCR, applied by TCRdb to the multiplex PCR reads, yields one record per CDR3 protein. The sample holds approximately 430,000 distinct CDR3 sequences; 15% to 19% are singletons and the top ten take about 7.7%. This clonotype was recorded at least ten times.

V is TRBV10-3 and J is TRBJ1-1, with D possibly matching TRBD1 (6 bases). Material: blood. This receptor was identified in a woman aged 18-29 years with Graves' hyperthyroidism. CDR3 sequence reads: CASHRASDTEAFF. The CDR3 coding sequence is TGTGCCTCACACAGGGCGTCCGACACTGAAGCTTTCTTT.